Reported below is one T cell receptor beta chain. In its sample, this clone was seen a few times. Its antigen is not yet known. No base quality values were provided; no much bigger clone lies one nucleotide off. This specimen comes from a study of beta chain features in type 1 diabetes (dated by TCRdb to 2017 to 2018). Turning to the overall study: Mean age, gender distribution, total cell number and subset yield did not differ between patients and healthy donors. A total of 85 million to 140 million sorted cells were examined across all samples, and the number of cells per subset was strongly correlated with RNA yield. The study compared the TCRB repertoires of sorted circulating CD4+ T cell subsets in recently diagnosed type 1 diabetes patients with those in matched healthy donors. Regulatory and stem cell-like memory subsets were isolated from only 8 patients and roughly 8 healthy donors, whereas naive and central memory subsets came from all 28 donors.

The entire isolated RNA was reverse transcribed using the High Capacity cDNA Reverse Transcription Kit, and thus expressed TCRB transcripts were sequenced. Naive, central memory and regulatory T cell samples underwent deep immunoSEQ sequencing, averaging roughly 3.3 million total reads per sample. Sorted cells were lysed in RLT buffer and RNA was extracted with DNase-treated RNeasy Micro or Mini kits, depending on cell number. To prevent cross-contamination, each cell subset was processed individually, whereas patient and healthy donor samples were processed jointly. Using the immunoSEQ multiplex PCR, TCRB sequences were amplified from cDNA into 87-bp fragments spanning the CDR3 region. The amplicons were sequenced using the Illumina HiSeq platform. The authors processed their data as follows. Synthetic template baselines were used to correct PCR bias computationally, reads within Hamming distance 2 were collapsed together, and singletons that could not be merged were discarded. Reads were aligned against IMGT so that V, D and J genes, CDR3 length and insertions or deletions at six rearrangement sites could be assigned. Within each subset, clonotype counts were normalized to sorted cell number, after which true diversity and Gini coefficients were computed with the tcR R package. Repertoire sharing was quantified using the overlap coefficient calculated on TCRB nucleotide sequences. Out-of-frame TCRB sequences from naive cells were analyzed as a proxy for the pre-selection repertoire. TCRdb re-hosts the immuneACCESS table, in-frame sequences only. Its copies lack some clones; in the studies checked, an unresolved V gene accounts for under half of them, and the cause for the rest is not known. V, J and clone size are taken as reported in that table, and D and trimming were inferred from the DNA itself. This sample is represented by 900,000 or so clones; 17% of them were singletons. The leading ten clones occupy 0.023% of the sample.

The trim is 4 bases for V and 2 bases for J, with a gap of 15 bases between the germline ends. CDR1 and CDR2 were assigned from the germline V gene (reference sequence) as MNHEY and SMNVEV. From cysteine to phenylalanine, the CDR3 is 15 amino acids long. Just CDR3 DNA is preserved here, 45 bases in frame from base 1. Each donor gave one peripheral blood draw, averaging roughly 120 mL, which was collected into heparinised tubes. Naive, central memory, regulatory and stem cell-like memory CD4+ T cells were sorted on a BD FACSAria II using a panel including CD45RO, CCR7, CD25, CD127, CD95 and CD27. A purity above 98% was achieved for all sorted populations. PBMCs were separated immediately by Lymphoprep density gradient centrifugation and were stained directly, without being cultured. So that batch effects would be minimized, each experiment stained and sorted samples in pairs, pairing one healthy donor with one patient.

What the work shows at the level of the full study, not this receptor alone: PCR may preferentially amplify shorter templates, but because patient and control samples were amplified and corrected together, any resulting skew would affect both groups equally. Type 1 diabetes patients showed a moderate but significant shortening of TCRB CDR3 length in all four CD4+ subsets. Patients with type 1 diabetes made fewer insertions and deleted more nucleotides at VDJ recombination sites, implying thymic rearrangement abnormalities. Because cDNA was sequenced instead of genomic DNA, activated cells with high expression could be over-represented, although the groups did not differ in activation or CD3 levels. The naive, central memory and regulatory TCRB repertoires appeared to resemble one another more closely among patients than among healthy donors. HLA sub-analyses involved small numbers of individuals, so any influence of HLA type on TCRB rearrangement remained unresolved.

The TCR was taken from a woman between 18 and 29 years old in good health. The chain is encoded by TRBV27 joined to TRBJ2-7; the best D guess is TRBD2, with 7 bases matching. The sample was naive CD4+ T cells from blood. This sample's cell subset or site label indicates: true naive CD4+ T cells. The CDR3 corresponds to CASSSAGAGTYEQYF. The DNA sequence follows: TGTGCCAGCAGTTCCGCGGGGGCGGGGACCTACGAGCAGTACTTC.